This T cell receptor (beta chain) was captured by sequencing in a study of T cells after yellow fever vaccination. TCRdb used MiXCR to reprocess the 5' RACE reads, holding one entry per CDR3 protein. The profile shows about 240,000 distinct CDR3 sequences, 6.9% of them singletons. CDR3 length equals 14 residues. Germline CDR1 and CDR2: SNHLY and FYNNEI. V lost 9 bases and J lost 4; bases outside the gene matches: 10. The chain has TRBV2 and TRBJ2-3, with TRBD2 identical over 7 bases. The clonotype originates from a man aged 30-40 years who received the YFV17D yellow fever vaccine. This material consisted of CD4+ T cells sorted from PBMCs, taken 15 days after the yellow fever booster vaccination. CDR3 sequence: CARTRGSLPDTQYF. In DNA, the CDR3 is TGTGCCAGGACTCGCGGGAGTCTCCCAGATACGCAGTATTTT.